The source of this TCR beta chain is a study of cytomegalovirus exposure and HLA in healthy donors. It was with 60 Vbeta and 13 Jbeta primers that the PCR ran. Clones were read by immunoSEQ multiplex PCR, and TCRdb kept only the in-frame ones, dropping some. The data show about 98,000 clones, over 80% seen once. Specimen: PBMCs. The receptor was derived from a female donor in good health and CMV-seropositive.

CDR3 in amino acids: CASSLGLASYNEQFF. Here the CDR3 DNA reads TGCGCCAGCAGCCTTGGACTAGCGTCTTACAATGAGCAGTTCTTC. This sequence joins TRBV5-1 and TRBJ2-1; 9 bases match TRBD2. Germline-derived CDR1 and CDR2 are SGHRS and YFSETQ. The V segment lost 4 bases and the J segment 4 bases; nucleotides outside the gene matches: 6. There are 15 residues in the CDR3. Full variable domain (outside the CDR3, taken from reference TRBV5-1 and TRBJ2-1): KAGVTQTPRYLIKTRGQQVTLSCSPISGHRSVSWYQQTPGQGLQFLFEYFSETQRNKGNFPGRFSGRQFSNSRSEMNVSTLELGDSALYLCASSLGLASYNEQFFGPGTRLTVL.